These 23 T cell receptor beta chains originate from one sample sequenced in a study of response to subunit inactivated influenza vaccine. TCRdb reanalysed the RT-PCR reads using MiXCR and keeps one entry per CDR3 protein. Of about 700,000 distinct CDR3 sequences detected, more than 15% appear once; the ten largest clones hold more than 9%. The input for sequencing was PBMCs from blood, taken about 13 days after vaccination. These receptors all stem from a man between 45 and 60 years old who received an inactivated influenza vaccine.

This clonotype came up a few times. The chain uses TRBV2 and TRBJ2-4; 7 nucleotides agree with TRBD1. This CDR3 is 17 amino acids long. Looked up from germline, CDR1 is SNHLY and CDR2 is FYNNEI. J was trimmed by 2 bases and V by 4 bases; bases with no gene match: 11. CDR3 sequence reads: CASSVGQGVPSKNIQYF. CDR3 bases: TGTGCCAGCAGTGTTGGTCAGGGGGTCCCGTCCAAAAACATTCAGTACTTC.

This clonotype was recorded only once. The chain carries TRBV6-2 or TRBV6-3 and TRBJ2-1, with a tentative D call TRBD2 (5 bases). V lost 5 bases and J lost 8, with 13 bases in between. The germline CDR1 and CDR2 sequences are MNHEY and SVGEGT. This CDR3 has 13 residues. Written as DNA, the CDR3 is TGTGCCAGCAGTGCCACGGAGCGGCATGAGCAGTTCTTC. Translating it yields CASSATERHEQFF.

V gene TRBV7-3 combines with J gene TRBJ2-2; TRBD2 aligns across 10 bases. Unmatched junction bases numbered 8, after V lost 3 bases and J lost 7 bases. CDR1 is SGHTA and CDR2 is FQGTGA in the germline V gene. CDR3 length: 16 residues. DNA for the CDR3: TGTGCCAGCAGCTTTGCTAGCGGGAGAATGAACGGGGAGCTGTTTTTT. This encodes CASSFASGRMNGELFF.

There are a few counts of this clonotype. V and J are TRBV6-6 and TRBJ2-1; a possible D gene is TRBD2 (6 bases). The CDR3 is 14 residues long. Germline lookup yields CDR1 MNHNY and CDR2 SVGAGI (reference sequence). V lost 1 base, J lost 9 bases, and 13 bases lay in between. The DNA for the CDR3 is TGTGCCAGCAGTTACTACAAAGCGGGCACTGAGCAGTTCTTC. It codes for CASSYYKAGTEQFF.

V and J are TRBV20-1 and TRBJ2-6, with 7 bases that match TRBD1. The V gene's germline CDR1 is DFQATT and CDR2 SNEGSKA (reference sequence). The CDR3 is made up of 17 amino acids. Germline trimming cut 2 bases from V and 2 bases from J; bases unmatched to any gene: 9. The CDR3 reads CSARSRFDRAGANVLTF. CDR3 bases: TGCAGTGCTAGATCCCGTTTTGACAGGGCTGGGGCCAACGTCCTGACTTTC.

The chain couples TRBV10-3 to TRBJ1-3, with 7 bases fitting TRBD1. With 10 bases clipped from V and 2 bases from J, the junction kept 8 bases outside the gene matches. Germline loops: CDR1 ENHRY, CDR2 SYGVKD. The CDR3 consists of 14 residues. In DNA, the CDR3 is TGTGCCACCAGCGAGGGGACAGCTGGAAACACCATATATTTT. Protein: CATSEGTAGNTIYF.

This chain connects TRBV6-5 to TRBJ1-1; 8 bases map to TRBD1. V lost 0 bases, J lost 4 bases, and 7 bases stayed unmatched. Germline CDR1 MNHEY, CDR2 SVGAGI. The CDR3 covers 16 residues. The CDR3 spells CASSYSPQGAGTEAFF. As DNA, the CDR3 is TGTGCCAGCAGTTACTCGCCCCAGGGGGCCGGCACTGAAGCTTTCTTT.

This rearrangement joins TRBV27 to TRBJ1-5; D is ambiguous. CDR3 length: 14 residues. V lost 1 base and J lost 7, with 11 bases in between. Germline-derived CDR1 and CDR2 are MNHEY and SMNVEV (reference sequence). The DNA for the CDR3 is TGTGCCAGCAGTTTATGGCCGGGAGGCCAGCCCCAGCATTTT. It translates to CASSLWPGGQPQHF.

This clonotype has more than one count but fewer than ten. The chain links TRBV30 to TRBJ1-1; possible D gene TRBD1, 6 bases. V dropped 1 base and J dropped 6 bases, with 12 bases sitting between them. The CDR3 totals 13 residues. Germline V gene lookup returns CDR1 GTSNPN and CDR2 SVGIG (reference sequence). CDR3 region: CAWSATGRAEAFF. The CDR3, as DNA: TGTGCCTGGAGTGCTACAGGGAGGGCTGAAGCTTTCTTT. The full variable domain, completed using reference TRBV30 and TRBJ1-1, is SQTIHQWPATLVQPVGSPLSLECTVEGTSNPNLYWYRQAAGRGLQLLFYSVGIGQISSEVPQNLSASRPQDRQFILSSKKLLLSDSGFYLCAWSATGRAEAFFGQGTRLTVV.

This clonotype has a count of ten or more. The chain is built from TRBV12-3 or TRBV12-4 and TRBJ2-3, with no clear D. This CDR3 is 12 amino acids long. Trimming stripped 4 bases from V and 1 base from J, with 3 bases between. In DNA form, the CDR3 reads TGTGCCAGCAGTTACGGCACAGATACGCAGTATTTT. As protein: CASSYGTDTQYF.

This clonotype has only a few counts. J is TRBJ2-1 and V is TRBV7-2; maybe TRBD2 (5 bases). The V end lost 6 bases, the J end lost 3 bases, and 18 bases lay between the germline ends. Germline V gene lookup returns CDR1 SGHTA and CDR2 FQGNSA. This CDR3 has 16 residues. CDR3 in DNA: TGTGCCAGCAGGCTTTCTGGGCGGGCCTACTACAATGAGCAGTTCTTC. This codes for CASRLSGRAYYNEQFF.

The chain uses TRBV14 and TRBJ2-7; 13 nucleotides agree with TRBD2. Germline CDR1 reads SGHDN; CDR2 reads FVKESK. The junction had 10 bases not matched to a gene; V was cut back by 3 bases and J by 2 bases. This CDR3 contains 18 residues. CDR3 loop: CASSHKWTGLAGAYEQYF. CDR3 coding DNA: TGTGCCAGCAGCCATAAATGGACAGGACTAGCGGGAGCCTACGAGCAGTACTTC. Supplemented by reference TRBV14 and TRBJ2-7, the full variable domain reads EAGVTQFPSHSVIEKGQTVTLRCDPISGHDNLYWYRRVMGKEIKFLLHFVKESKQDESGMPNNRFLAERTGGTYSTLKVQPAELEDSGVYFCASSHKWTGLAGAYEQYFGPGTRLTVT.

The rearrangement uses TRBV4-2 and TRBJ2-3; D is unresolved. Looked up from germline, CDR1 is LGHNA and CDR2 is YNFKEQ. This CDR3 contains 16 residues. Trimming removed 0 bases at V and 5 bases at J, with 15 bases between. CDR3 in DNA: TGTGCCAGCAGCCAAGAAGAAGGCGTCGTGGGAGATACGCAGTATTTT. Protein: CASSQEEGVVGDTQYF.

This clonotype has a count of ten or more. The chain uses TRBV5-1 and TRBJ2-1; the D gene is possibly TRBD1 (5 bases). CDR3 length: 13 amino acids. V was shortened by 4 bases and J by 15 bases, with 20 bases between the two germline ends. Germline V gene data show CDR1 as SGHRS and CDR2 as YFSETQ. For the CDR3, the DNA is TGCGCCAGCAGCCCCACAGGTCCCGAAGTGGGGTTCTTC. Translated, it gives CASSPTGPEVGFF.

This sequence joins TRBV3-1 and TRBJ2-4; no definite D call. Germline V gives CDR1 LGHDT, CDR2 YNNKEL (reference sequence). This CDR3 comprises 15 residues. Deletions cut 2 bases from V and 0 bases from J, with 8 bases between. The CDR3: CASSQPTIAKNIQYF. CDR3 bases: TGTGCCAGCAGCCAACCAACCATAGCCAAAAACATTCAGTACTTC.

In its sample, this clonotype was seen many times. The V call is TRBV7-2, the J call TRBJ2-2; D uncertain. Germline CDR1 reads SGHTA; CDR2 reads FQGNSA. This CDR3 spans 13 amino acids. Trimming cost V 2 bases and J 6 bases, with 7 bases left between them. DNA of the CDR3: TGTGCCAGCAGCTTAACCAGCCCCGGGGAGCTGTTTTTT. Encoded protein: CASSLTSPGELFF.

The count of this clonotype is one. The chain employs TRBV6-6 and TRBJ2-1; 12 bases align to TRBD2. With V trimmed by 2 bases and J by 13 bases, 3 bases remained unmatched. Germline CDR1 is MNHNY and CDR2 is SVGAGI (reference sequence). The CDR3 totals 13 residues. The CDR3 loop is CASSYGLAGLQFF. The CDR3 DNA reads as TGTGCCAGCAGTTACGGACTAGCGGGACTTCAGTTCTTC.

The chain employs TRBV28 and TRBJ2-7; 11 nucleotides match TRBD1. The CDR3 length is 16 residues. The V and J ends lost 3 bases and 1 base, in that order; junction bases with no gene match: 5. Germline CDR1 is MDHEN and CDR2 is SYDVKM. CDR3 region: CASSLKGQGASYEQYF. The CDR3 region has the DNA TGTGCCAGCAGTTTGAAAGGACAGGGGGCTTCCTACGAGCAGTACTTC.

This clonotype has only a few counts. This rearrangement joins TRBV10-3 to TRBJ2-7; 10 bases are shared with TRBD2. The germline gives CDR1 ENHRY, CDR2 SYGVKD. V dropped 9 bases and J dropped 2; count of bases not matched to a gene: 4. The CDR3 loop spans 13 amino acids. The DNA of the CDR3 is TGTGCCATTACTAGCGGGACGCCCTACGAGCAGTACTTC. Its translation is CAITSGTPYEQYF.

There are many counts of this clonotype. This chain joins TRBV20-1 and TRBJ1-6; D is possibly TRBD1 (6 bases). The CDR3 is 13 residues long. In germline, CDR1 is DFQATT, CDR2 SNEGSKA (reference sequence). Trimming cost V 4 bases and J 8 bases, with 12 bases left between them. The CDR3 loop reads CSANRDTYSPLHF. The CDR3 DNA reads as TGCAGTGCTAACCGGGACACCTATTCACCCCTCCACTTT.

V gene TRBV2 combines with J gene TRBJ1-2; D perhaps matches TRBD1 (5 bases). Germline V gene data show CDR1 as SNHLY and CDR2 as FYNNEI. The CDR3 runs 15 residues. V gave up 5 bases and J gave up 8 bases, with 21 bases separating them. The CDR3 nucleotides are TGTGCCAGCAGTCGGACTAGGGACTCCTCGAAAGGCTACACCTTC. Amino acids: CASSRTRDSSKGYTF.

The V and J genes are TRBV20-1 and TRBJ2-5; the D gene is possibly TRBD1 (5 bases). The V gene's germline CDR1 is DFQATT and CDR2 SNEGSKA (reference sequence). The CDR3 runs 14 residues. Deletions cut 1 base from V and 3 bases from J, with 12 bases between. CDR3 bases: TGCAGTGCTAGAGCAGGGCAGGGTAAAGAGACCCAGTACTTC. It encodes CSARAGQGKETQYF.

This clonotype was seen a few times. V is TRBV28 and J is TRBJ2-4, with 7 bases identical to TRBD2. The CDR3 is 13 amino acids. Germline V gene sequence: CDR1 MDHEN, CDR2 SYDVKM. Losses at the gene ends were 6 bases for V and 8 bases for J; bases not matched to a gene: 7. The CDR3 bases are TGTGCCAGCAGCCCCGGGGGGTTGGACATTCAGTACTTC. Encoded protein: CASSPGGLDIQYF.